One T cell receptor (beta chain) is described in this entry. As yet, its antigen is unknown. The sample is drawn from a study of cytomegalovirus exposure and HLA in healthy donors. Whole-study context: Drawn from HLA-typed donors, some 80 million unique TCRs were held in an early data release.

Vbeta (60) and Jbeta (13) primers were used in the PCR. The table came from immunoSEQ multiplex PCR; TCRdb's copy has only in-frame clones and leaves some out. The data hold some 150,000 clones, with around 85% observed a single time. Per the germline V gene, CDR1 is SNHLY and CDR2 is FYNNEI. This CDR3 contains 14 residues. Trimming pared 6 bases from V and 4 bases from J, leaving 10 bases between. The donors (healthy individuals) were bone marrow donors. The study, taken as a whole, reports: Most TCR sequences were uncommon, yet certain public TCRs appeared in many donors. CMV serostatus was the only recorded immune exposure for donors.

The chain combines TRBV2 with TRBJ1-6; D is perhaps TRBD1 (5 bases). This clonotype was obtained from a woman younger than 45 in good health and CMV-seronegative. Sequencing was done on a sample of PBMCs. The CDR3 region has the DNA TGTGCCAGCAGGGCGGACACATATAATTCACCCCTCCACTTT. The encoded protein is CASRADTYNSPLHF. The full variable domain, rest sourced from reference TRBV2 and TRBJ1-6, is EPEVTQTPSHQVTQMGQEVILRCVPISNHLYFYWYRQILGQKVEFLVSFYNNEISEKSEIFDDQFSVERPDGSNFTLKIRSTKLEDSAMYFCASRADTYNSPLHFGNGTRLTVT.